The T cell receptor (beta chain) described here comes from a study of kidney transplant recipient with SARS-CoV-2 infection. Notes on this clonotype: This may stem from a read error, because a much larger clone lies one nucleotide away.

MiXCR, applied by TCRdb to the reads, yields one record per CDR3 protein. Here the sample spans 200,000 to 300,000 distinct CDR3 sequences, around 26% being singletons. Per the germline V gene, CDR1 is MRHNA and CDR2 is SNTAGT. This CDR3 comprises 13 residues. This rearrangement joins TRBV6-4 to TRBJ2-2; perhaps TRBD2 as D (6 bases). This sample comprised a blood sample, obtained at baseline and on day 111 from a kidney transplant recipient. The TCR sequence derives from a young adult male patient who had COVID-19 and was a kidney transplant recipient. Some T cells may arise from the graft donor. In nucleotides, the CDR3 is TGTGCCAGCAGTGACGGGGGTTCCGGGGGGCTGTTTTTT. It codes for CASSDGGSGGLFF.